This TCR beta chain was sequenced during a study of cytomegalovirus exposure and HLA in healthy donors. Points from the study as a whole: Under in vitro conditions, three CMV-associated chains were confirmed as specific for CMV antigens.

PCR involved 60 Vbeta and 13 Jbeta primers. Sequenced by immunoSEQ multiplex PCR; TCRdb stores in-frame clones only, minus some. The table has roughly 110,000 clones, more than 75% seen once. Note on this clone: Its cognate antigen is unknown.

Germline loops: CDR1 MNHEY, CDR2 SVGAGI. V shed 6 bases and J 2 bases; nucleotides not matched to a gene: 3. The CDR3 runs to 13 residues. The rearrangement links TRBV6-5 to TRBJ1-2; 7 bases map to TRBD1. This TCR was sampled from a man aged 25 to 45 in good health and CMV-seropositive. Material for sequencing was PBMCs. Here the CDR3 reads CASRTGMNYGYTF. CDR3 bases: TGTGCCAGCAGGACAGGGATGAACTATGGCTACACCTTC.